The rows below give T cell receptor beta chains drawn from one sample of a study of cytomegalovirus exposure and HLA in healthy donors. Profiled with immunoSEQ multiplex PCR; TCRdb holds only in-frame clones, not every one. The sample contains under 150,000 clones, 70% to 80% of which appear only once. The sample consisted of PBMCs. The receptors here all came from a woman aged 40 to 55 in good health and CMV-seropositive. Both conserved end residues are part of each CDR3. Fields, in order: V gene, clone size, D gene, J gene, CDR3 DNA, CDR3 protein. A D gene is named only where the DNA matches it firmly. Size values are once, few and many counts, or a class for expanded clones, and some rows have none.

TRBV5-1	.	TRBD2	TRBJ2-7	TGCGCCAGCAGCTTGGAACTAGCGGGAGTCGGTCAGGACGAGCAGTACTTC	CASSLELAGVGQDEQYF
TRBV14	.	.	TRBJ2-7	TGTGCCAGCAGCCAGGGGCGGGGAACCGCCTACGAGCAGTACTTC	CASSQGRGTAYEQYF
TRBV11-3	.	TRBD1	TRBJ1-4	TGTGCCAGCAGCCGGGGACAGGGGGAAAAACTGTTTTTT	CASSRGQGEKLFF
TRBV2	few	.	TRBJ1-3	TGTGCCAGCAGTGAACGTCAGGCTGGAAACACCATATATTTT	CASSERQAGNTIYF
TRBV6-5	.	.	TRBJ1-1	TGTGCCAGCAGTTACGACAGTGAAGCTTTCTTT	CASSYDSEAFF
TRBV18	.	TRBD2	TRBJ2-1	TGTGCCAGCTCACTGACCAGCGGGAGGAGATACAATGAGCAGTTCTTC	CASSLTSGRRYNEQFF
TRBV5-1	.	TRBD1	TRBJ1-1	TGCGCCAGCAGTGATCCCAGGGGGCTGAACACTGAAGCTTTCTTT	CASSDPRGLNTEAFF
TRBV19	.	TRBD1	TRBJ2-4	TGTGCCAGTAGTAATTTTGCGGACAGGGGCCTTACCTTC	CASSNFADRGLTF
TRBV4-2	.	TRBD2	TRBJ2-1	TGTGCCAGCAGCCAAGATCTTTCCCTAGCGGGAGTGAGGAATGAGCAGTTCTTC	CASSQDLSLAGVRNEQFF
TRBV27	few	TRBD1	TRBJ2-2	TGTGCCAGCATCTCCACAGGGGGCGGAATTACCGGGGAGCTGTTTTTT	CASISTGGGITGELFF
TRBV28	.	.	TRBJ2-5	TGTGCCAGCAGTTTCCTACCCACCCAAGAGACCCAGTACTTC	CASSFLPTQETQYF
TRBV7-3	once	TRBD2	TRBJ2-7	TGTGCCAGCAGCTCTGGACTAGCGGGTGGTGAGCAGTACTTC	CASSSGLAGGEQYF
TRBV6-1	.	.	TRBJ2-7	TGTGCCAGCTGGGGAGATATAGGGGGCGAGCAGTACTTC	CASWGDIGGEQYF
TRBV6-5	once	.	TRBJ2-1	TGTGCCAGCAGTTTCCCTAGTTACCATGAGCAGTTCTTC	CASSFPSYHEQFF
TRBV7-8	.	TRBD1	TRBJ1-2	TGTGCCAGCAGCTTCTTAGACAGGGGGTACAGGTACTATGGCTACACCTTC	CASSFLDRGYRYYGYTF
TRBV30	.	TRBD1	TRBJ1-1	TGTGCCTGGAAAGCAAGAGACAGGGTTTATACGGAAGCTTTCTTT	CAWKARDRVYTEAFF
TRBV11-3	.	.	TRBJ1-1	TGTGCCAGCAGCTTAGGTCGTGGCAGGGAGAACACTGAAGCTTTCTTT	CASSLGRGRENTEAFF
TRBV27	.	TRBD1	TRBJ1-5	TGTGCCAGCAGTTTAAGGGTTTCCGGACGAGGACAGGGTGGTCAGCCCCAGCATTTT	CASSLRVSGRGQGGQPQHF
TRBV5-4	.	.	TRBJ2-1	TGTGCCAGCAGCGCCCTAGGTGATGAGCAGTTCTTC	CASSALGDEQFF
TRBV19	.	TRBD2	TRBJ2-3	TGTGCCAGTAGTATAGATGTGAGAGGAGGGTTAGCGGGAGGGCCGAGAGATACGCAGTATTTT	CASSIDVRGGLAGGPRDTQYF
TRBV5-1	few	.	TRBJ2-1	TGCGCCAGCAGCTTGCTGGAGGATTACAATGAGCAGTTCTTC	CASSLLEDYNEQFF
TRBV7-9	.	TRBD1	TRBJ1-2	TGTTCCAGCCGATCAGGGGGGTCGGATGGCTACACCTTC	CSSRSGGSDGYTF
TRBV6-4	once	TRBD2	TRBJ2-2	TGTGCCGGGACTAGCGGGAGGGCCTTGATCACCGGGGAGCTGTTTTTT	CAGTSGRALITGELFF
TRBV18	.	TRBD1	TRBJ1-1	TGTGCCAGCTCACCAAGACAGGGGTCTATGGACACTGAAGCTTTCTTT	CASSPRQGSMDTEAFF
TRBV21-1	few	.	TRBJ2-7	TGTGCCACCGACGGCCCGCGGGAGAGAATGGACGAGCAGTACTTC	CATDGPRERMDEQYF
TRBV18	.	.	TRBJ2-6	TGTGCCAGCTCACCAGGGCAGGCTGGGGCCAACGTCCTGACTTTC	CASSPGQAGANVLTF
TRBV6-7	few	TRBD1	TRBJ2-7	TGTGCCAGCAGTTACCCCACCGGGACAGGGGGCGTTTACGAGCAGTACTTC	CASSYPTGTGGVYEQYF
TRBV4-2	few	TRBD1	TRBJ1-5	TGTGCCAGCAGCCAAGGACGCAGGGGGGCCAATCAGCCCCAGCATTTT	CASSQGRRGANQPQHF
TRBV28	.	TRBD2	TRBJ2-1	TGTGCCAGCAGTCGTGGAGCTAGCGGGAGACCGGAGCAGTTCTTC	CASSRGASGRPEQFF